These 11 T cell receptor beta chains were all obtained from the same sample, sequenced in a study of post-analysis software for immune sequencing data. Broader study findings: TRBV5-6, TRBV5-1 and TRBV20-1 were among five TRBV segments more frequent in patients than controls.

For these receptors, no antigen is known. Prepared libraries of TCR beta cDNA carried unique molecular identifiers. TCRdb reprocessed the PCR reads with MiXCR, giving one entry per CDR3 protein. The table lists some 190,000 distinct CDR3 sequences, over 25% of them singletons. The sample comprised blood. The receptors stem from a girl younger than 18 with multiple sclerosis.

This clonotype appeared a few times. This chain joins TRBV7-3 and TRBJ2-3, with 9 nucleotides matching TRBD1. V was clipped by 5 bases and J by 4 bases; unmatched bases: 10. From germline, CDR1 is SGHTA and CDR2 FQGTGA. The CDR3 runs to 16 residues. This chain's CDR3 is CASSPGATGGSDTQYF. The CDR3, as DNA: TGTGCCAGCAGCCCAGGAGCGACAGGGGGGTCAGATACGCAGTATTTT.

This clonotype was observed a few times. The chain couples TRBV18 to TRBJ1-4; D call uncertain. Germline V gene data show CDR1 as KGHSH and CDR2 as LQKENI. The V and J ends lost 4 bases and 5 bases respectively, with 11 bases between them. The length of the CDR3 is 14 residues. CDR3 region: CASSRARVNEKLFF. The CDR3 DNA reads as TGTGCCAGCTCACGAGCCAGAGTAAATGAAAAACTGTTTTTT.

As DNA, the CDR3 is TGTGCCAGCAGCGTAGAACTAGCGGGGGCCGGGGAGCTGTTTTTT. The encoded protein is CASSVELAGAGELFF. The chain recombines TRBV9 with TRBJ2-2; the match to TRBD2 covers 11 bases. With V trimmed by 0 bases and J by 6 bases, 1 base remained unmatched. The CDR3 is 15 residues long. Looked up from germline, CDR1 is SGDLS and CDR2 is YYNGEE. Based on the CDR3 plus reference TRBV9 and TRBJ2-2, the full variable domain is DSGVTQTPKHLITATGQRVTLRCSPRSGDLSVYWYQQSLDQGLQFLIQYYNGEERAKGNILERFSAQQFPDLHSELNLSSLELGDSALYFCASSVELAGAGELFFGEGSRLTVL.

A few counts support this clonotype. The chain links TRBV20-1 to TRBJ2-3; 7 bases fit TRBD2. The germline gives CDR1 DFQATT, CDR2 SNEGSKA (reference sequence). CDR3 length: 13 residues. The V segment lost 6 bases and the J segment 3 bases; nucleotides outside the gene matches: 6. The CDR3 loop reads CSAGGRVTDTQYF. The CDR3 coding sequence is TGCAGTGCGGGGGGGAGGGTGACAGATACGCAGTATTTT.

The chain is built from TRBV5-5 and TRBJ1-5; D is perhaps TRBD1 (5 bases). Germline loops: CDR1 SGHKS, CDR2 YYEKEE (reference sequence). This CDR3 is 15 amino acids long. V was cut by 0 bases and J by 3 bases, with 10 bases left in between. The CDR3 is CASSLASQVNQPQHF. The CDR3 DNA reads TGTGCCAGCAGCTTGGCCTCACAGGTCAATCAGCCCCAGCATTTT.

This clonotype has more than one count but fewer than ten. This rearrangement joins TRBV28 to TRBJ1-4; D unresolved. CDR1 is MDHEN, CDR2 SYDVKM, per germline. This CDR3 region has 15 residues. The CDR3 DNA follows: TGTGTCACCCGGGATGGGAGGCTGCATAATGAAAAACTGTTTTTT. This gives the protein CVTRDGRLHNEKLFF.

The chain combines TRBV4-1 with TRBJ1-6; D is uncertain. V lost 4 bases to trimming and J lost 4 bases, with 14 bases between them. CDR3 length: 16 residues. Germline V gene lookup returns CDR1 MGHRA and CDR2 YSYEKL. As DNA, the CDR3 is TGCGCCAGCAGCCTTGTAAGACTCGGTTATAATTCACCCCTCCACTTT. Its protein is CASSLVRLGYNSPLHF.

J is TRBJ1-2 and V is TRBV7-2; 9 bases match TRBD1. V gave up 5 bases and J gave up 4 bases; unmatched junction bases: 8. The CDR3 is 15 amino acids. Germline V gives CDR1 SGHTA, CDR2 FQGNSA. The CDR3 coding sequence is TGTGCCAGCAGCCCTCCGGGACAGGGTTCCTATGGCTACACCTTC. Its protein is CASSPPGQGSYGYTF.

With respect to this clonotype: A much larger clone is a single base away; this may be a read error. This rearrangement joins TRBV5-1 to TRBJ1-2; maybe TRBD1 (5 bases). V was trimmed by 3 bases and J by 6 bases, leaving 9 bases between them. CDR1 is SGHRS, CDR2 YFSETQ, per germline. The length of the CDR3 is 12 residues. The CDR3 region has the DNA TGCGCCAGCAGCTCGGTAGGGGATGGCTACACCTTC. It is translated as CASSSVGDGYTF.

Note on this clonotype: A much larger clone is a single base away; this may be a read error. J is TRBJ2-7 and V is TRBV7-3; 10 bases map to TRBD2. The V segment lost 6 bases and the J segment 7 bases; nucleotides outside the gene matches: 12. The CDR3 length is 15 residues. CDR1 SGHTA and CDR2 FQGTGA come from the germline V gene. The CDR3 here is CASSPLAGAYNEQYF. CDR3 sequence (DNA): TGTGCCAGCAGTCCCCTAGCGGGGGCTTACAATGAGCAGTACTTC.

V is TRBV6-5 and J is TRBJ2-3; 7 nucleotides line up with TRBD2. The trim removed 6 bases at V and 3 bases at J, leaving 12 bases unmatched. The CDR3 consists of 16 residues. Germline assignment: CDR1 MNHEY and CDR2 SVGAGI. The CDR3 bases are TGTGCCAGCAGCCCGCAACTGGGGGGGGGAACAGATACGCAGTATTTT. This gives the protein CASSPQLGGGTDTQYF.